This TCR beta chain was captured by sequencing in a study of CD8 T cells in ankylosing spondylitis. MiXCR was run by TCRdb on the 5' RACE reads, yielding one entry per CDR3 protein. The sample includes 200,000 or so distinct CDR3 sequences, approximately 13% of them seen just once. Findings and caveats of the study: Reportedly, matched ankylosing spondylitis synovial fluid was significantly enriched for disease-linked clones.

From germline, CDR1 is SNHLY and CDR2 FYNNEI. The CDR3 has 16 residues. Losses at the gene ends were 6 bases for V and 4 bases for J; bases not matched to a gene: 8. This clonotype was seen repeatedly, ten times or more. Its antigen remains unknown. The source material was blood, either unsorted or a sorted T cell fraction (not recorded which). This rearrangement joins TRBV2 to TRBJ2-2; 10 bases match TRBD1. The sequence was obtained from a female donor with ankylosing spondylitis or in good health (not recorded which). For the CDR3, the DNA is TGTGCCAGCAGACCGACAGGGGGCGCTGGCACCGGGGAGCTGTTTTTT. Translated: CASRPTGGAGTGELFF.